This TCR beta chain was captured by sequencing in a study of PD-1 blockade in classical Hodgkin lymphoma. Turning to this clone: Its antigen is not known.

Relapse was seen in all patients after autologous stem cell transplantation, and brentuximab vedotin exposure was variable. In germline, CDR1 is KGHSH, CDR2 LQKENI. The CDR3 totals 15 residues. Between the trimmed V and J ends, which lost 2 bases and 4 bases, there was a span of 12 bases. Regarding the study as a whole: According to reports, newly diagnosed patients had lower baseline TCR diversity than healthy donors, and relapsed/refractory patients had lower baseline TCR diversity still. Complete responders entered with baseline diversity on par with newly diagnosed patients, the results showed.

Method: immunoSEQ multiplex PCR; TCRdb's copy keeps in-frame clones and lacks some. The sample holds 120,000 to 150,000 clones, less than 80% seen once. The sequencing here drew on peripheral blood mononuclear cells (PBMCs), taken before the second cycle of nivolumab. This TCR was recovered from a human donor with classical Hodgkin lymphoma. The V call is TRBV18, the J call TRBJ2-1; D tentatively fits TRBD1 or TRBD2 (5 bases each). CDR3 region: CASSPTRDRYNEQFF. The CDR3 nucleotides read TGTGCCAGCTCACCAACTCGGGACCGATACAATGAGCAGTTCTTC.